These T cell receptor beta chains were read from a single sample in a study of memory CD4+ T cells and cytomegalovirus serostatus. Data came from immunoSEQ multiplex PCR; TCRdb stores just in-frame clones and leaves some out. The sample consists of 40,000 to 50,000 clones, 60% to 80% of them appearing once. Specimen: memory CD4+ T cells from blood. The receptor source for this set is an adult in good health and CMV-seronegative. The CDR3 runs from the conserved cysteine through the conserved F or W. The D gene is left open where the match is weak.

J gene	D gene	V gene	CDR3 protein	CDR3 DNA
TRBJ2-1	-	TRBV20-1	CSAHYNEQFF	TGCAGTGCACATTACAATGAGCAGTTCTTC
TRBJ2-3	-	TRBV7-2	CASSLDPRDTQYF	TGTGCCAGCAGCCTAGACCCTCGGGATACGCAGTATTTT
TRBJ2-2	TRBD2	TRBV6-1	CASRWAGEAGELFF	TGTGCCAGCAGGTGGGCGGGGGAGGCCGGGGAGCTGTTTTTT
TRBJ2-7	-	TRBV11-2	CASSLGGSYEQYF	TGTGCCAGCAGCTTGGGGGGCTCCTACGAGCAGTACTTC
TRBJ2-1	TRBD1	TRBV6-6	CASRAGTGSHEQFF	TGTGCCAGCCGAGCCGGGACAGGGTCCCATGAGCAGTTCTTC
TRBJ1-5	-	TRBV15	CATSYQGQNQPQHF	TGTGCCACCAGTTACCAGGGGCAGAATCAGCCCCAGCATTTT
TRBJ1-2	-	TRBV5-1	CASSLVQGMDGYTF	TGCGCCAGCAGCTTGGTACAGGGAATGGATGGCTACACCTTC
TRBJ1-4	TRBD1	TRBV5-1	CASSRGPGQGFEKLFF	TGCGCCAGCAGCCGCGGACCGGGACAGGGTTTTGAAAAACTGTTTTTT
TRBJ1-1	-	TRBV7-8	CASSLRAGDSAEAFF	TGTGCCAGCAGCTTACGGGCTGGGGATAGCGCGGAAGCTTTCTTT
TRBJ2-7	-	TRBV7-2	CASSLVAVIYEQYF	TGTGCCAGCAGCTTAGTGGCGGTAATCTACGAGCAGTACTTC